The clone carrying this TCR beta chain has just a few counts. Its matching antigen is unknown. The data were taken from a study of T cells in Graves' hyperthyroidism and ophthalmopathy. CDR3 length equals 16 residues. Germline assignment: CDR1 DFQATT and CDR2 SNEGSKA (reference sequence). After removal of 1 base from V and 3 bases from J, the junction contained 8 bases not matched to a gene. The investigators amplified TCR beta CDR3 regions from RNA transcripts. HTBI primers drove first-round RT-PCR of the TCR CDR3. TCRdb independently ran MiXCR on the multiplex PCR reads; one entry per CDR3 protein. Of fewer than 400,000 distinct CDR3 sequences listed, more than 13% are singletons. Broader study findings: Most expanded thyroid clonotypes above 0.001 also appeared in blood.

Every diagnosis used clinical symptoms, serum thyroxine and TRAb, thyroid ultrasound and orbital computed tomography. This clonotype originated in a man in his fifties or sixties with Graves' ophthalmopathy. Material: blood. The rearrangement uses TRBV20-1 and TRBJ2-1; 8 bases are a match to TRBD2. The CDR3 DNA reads TGCAGTGCTAGAGTACCGCGGGAGGTAAGCTACAATGAGCAGTTCTTC. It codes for CSARVPREVSYNEQFF.